This paragraph reports one T cell receptor beta chain. The sequenced target, TCR beta, came from blood CD8+ and CD4+ T cells. The multiple sclerosis control cohort comprised treatment-naive individuals presenting with stable or active relapsing-remitting disease. TEMRA cells underwent FACS enrichment and CD8+ and CD4+ T cells underwent negative isolation. The data stem from a study of CD8 T cells in Susac syndrome. It was with random hexamers that about 0.45 to 1 ug RNA was reverse transcribed. TCRdb reprocessed the immunoSEQ multiplex PCR reads with MiXCR, giving one entry per CDR3 protein. The data show more than 250,000 distinct CDR3 sequences, around 90% seen once. Between the trimmed V and J ends, which lost 0 bases and 3 bases, there was a span of 15 bases. Germline CDR1 reads SGHKS; CDR2 reads YYEKEE (reference sequence). The CDR3 is 17 residues long.

This receptor was identified in a human donor with multiple sclerosis. The V call is TRBV5-5, the J call TRBJ1-4; possible D gene TRBD1, 6 bases. Sequenced: CD4+ T cells from PBMCs. The CDR3 DNA reads TGTGCCAGCAGCTTGGAGGCCAGGGGCTTAGCTAATGAAAAACTGTTTTTT. It yields the protein CASSLEARGLANEKLFF.